Listed here are 20 T cell receptor beta chains from one sample, sequenced in a study of blood T cells in healthy people across ages. A second roughly 6 to 11 cycle PCR used barcoded and J-beta primers. MiXCR, applied by TCRdb to the 5' RACE reads, yields one record per CDR3 protein. This sample has 1.6 million or so distinct CDR3 sequences; approximately 32% occur once, and the top ten carry roughly 12%. The sequenced material came from blood. The source of these receptors is a woman in her twenties or thirties in good health.

The chain combines TRBV7-3 with TRBJ2-1; 10 nucleotides match TRBD1. V trimming: 0 bases; J trimming: 6 bases; junction bases outside the gene matches: 5. The V gene's germline CDR1 is SGHTA and CDR2 FQGTGA. The CDR3 is 16 residues long. The CDR3 here is CASSLTPGQGLNEQFF. The CDR3 coding sequence is TGTGCCAGCAGCTTAACCCCGGGACAGGGGCTCAATGAGCAGTTCTTC. Using reference TRBV7-3 and TRBJ2-1 for the parts outside the CDR3, the full variable domain is GAGVSQTPSNKVTEKGKYVELRCDPISGHTALYWYRQSLGQGPEFLIYFQGTGAADDSGLPNDRFFAVRPEGSVSTLKIQRTERGDSAVYLCASSLTPGQGLNEQFFGPGTRLTVL.

The rearrangement links TRBV11-1 to TRBJ2-7; D is possibly TRBD2 (6 bases). The germline gives CDR1 SGHAT, CDR2 FQDESV (reference sequence). The V end was cut by 8 bases, the J end by 2 bases, with 22 bases between. This CDR3 is 16 amino acids long. CDR3 sequence: CASGQLAGGRPYEQYF. CDR3 DNA: TGTGCCAGCGGCCAACTGGCCGGAGGGAGACCCTACGAGCAGTACTTC.

J is TRBJ2-1 and V is TRBV7-9; the match to TRBD2 covers 14 bases. Germline V CDR1 and CDR2: SEHNR, FQNEAQ (reference sequence). The J segment lost 10 bases and the V segment lost 4 bases, leaving 15 bases of the junction unmatched. The CDR3 has 18 amino acids. The CDR3 loop reads CASSSISGTSGRLNEQFF. As DNA, the CDR3 is TGTGCCAGCAGCTCAATATCTGGGACTAGCGGGAGACTGAACGAGCAGTTCTTC.

This clonotype was counted only a few times. This chain links TRBV7-6 with TRBJ2-5, with 10 nucleotides matching TRBD2. V was pared by 5 bases and J by 4 bases, with 10 bases of the junction left unmatched. Germline CDR1 SGHVS, CDR2 FNYEAQ. The CDR3 is 16 amino acids. DNA for the CDR3: TGTGCCAGCAGCCTCATGGGGACTAGCGTGGGAGAGACCCAGTACTTC. Amino acid sequence: CASSLMGTSVGETQYF. Drawing the rest from reference TRBV7-6 and TRBJ2-5, the complete variable domain is GAGVSQSPRYKVTKRGQDVALRCDPISGHVSLYWYRQALGQGPEFLTYFNYEAQQDKSGLPNDRFSAERPEGSISTLTIQRTEQRDSAMYRCASSLMGTSVGETQYFGPGTRLLVL.

The chain uses TRBV25-1 and TRBJ2-7; no reliable D call. Germline lookup yields CDR1 MGHDK and CDR2 SYGVNS. The V end was cut by 2 bases, the J end by 0 bases, with 8 bases between. The CDR3 consists of 14 residues. CDR3 sequence: CASSERDSSYEQYF. As DNA, the CDR3 is TGTGCCAGCAGTGAAAGGGATAGCTCCTACGAGCAGTACTTC.

This clonotype appeared a few times. This chain connects TRBV20-1 to TRBJ2-7, with D tentatively TRBD2 (6 bases). The germline gives CDR1 DFQATT, CDR2 SNEGSKA (reference sequence). The CDR3 has 14 residues. V was cut by 0 bases and J by 3 bases, with 12 bases left in between. The chain's CDR3 is CSARDRDSGYEQYF. CDR3 bases: TGCAGTGCTAGAGATCGGGACTCCGGCTACGAGCAGTACTTC.

The gene calls are TRBV20-1 and TRBJ2-2; TRBD1 matches at 7 bases. Trimming cost V 3 bases and J 0 bases; bases outside gene matches: 4. Per the germline V gene, CDR1 is DFQATT and CDR2 is SNEGSKA (reference sequence). The CDR3 has 15 amino acids. CDR3 nucleotide sequence: TGCAGTGCTAGTCGGCAGGGGGCGAACACCGGGGAGCTGTTTTTT. Its translation: CSASRQGANTGELFF.

The V and J genes are TRBV4-1 and TRBJ2-7; TRBD2 matches 7 bases. The CDR3 runs to 16 residues. Per germline, CDR1 MGHRA and CDR2 YSYEKL. The J segment lost 7 bases and the V segment lost 0 bases, leaving 12 bases of the junction unmatched. The CDR3 DNA follows: TGCGCCAGCAGCCAAGAACCGGGAGGCCCTGTCAATGAGCAGTACTTC. Translation: CASSQEPGGPVNEQYF.

This clonotype has just a few counts. The chain links TRBV7-9 to TRBJ2-7, with D perhaps matching TRBD2 (6 bases). Trimming removed 3 bases from V and 3 bases from J, with 9 bases in between. Germline loops: CDR1 SEHNR, CDR2 FQNEAQ (reference sequence). The CDR3 is made up of 13 amino acids. CDR3 in DNA: TGTGCCAGCAGCTTCGTGGGGGGCTACGAGCAGTACTTC. Translated: CASSFVGGYEQYF.

The chain couples TRBV20-1 to TRBJ1-6; perhaps TRBD1 as D (6 bases). Germline lookup yields CDR1 DFQATT and CDR2 SNEGSKA (reference sequence). Trimming shortened V by 0 bases and J by 3 bases, and 9 bases separated the two germline ends. The CDR3 loop spans 15 amino acids. CDR3 in DNA: TGCAGTGCTAGAGATCAGGACAGCTATAATTCACCCCTCCACTTT. Its protein is CSARDQDSYNSPLHF.

The chain uses TRBV6-6 and TRBJ2-5, with D uncertain. The germline gives CDR1 MNHNY, CDR2 SVGAGI (reference sequence). The CDR3 contains 12 residues. Trimming shortened V by 5 bases and J by 11 bases, and 15 bases separated the two germline ends. The CDR3 is CASSLLENEQYF. The CDR3 DNA follows: TGTGCCAGCAGTCTGCTAGAGAATGAGCAGTACTTC.

This clonotype came up a few times. The chain employs TRBV29-1 and TRBJ1-5; D not resolved. The CDR3 has 13 amino acids. V was trimmed by 1 base and J by 6 bases, leaving 10 bases between them. In germline, CDR1 is SQVTM, CDR2 ANQGSEA. The CDR3 spells CSVEVSRGQPQHF. The CDR3 DNA reads TGCAGCGTTGAAGTGTCACGAGGTCAGCCCCAGCATTTT.

The chain carries TRBV28 and TRBJ1-2; 7 bases match TRBD1. V shed 3 bases, J shed 2 bases, and the junction held 6 bases outside the gene matches. The germline CDR1 and CDR2 sequences are MDHEN and SYDVKM. This CDR3 comprises 15 residues. CDR3 region: CASSLADRTNYGYTF. The CDR3 nucleotides are TGTGCCAGCAGTTTGGCGGACAGGACGAACTATGGCTACACCTTC.

This clonotype turned up a few times. The chain has TRBV5-1 and TRBJ2-7, with D possibly TRBD2 on 6 matching bases. CDR1 and CDR2 (germline): SGHRS, YFSETQ. The CDR3 is 15 amino acids. V was pared by 0 bases and J by 6 bases, with 16 bases between. This CDR3 reads CASSLDWGDLSEQYF. CDR3 bases: TGCGCCAGCAGCTTGGACTGGGGGGATTTATCCGAGCAGTACTTC.

This clonotype was counted a few times. V is TRBV28 and J is TRBJ2-7; TRBD1 agrees at 11 bases. The CDR3 has 12 residues. The germline gives CDR1 MDHEN, CDR2 SYDVKM. V shed 9 bases, J shed 6 bases, and the junction held 4 bases outside the gene matches. For the CDR3, the DNA is TGTGCCAGTGGACAGGGGGCGATCGAGCAGTACTTC. Translating gives CASGQGAIEQYF.

Points on this clonotype: The conserved phenylalanine or tryptophan normally closing the CDR3 is absent here, so this likely arose from a read error. CDR3 nucleotides: TGTGCCAGCAGCCCCCGGGGAGGGACTAGCGGGACCTACGAGCAGTACCTC. It specifies CASSPRGGTSGTYEQYL. V is TRBV9 and J is TRBJ2-4, with 13 bases matching TRBD2. The end of the DNA is better explained by TRBJ2-7, so the J call may be wrong. This CDR3 region has 17 residues. Germline assignment: CDR1 SGDLS and CDR2 YYNGEE.

This clonotype was picked up many times. The chain is built from TRBV20-1 and TRBJ2-4, with D possibly matching TRBD1 (5 bases). Germline-derived CDR1 and CDR2 are DFQATT and SNEGSKA (reference sequence). The CDR3 covers 14 residues. The V and J ends lost 4 bases and 0 bases respectively, with 10 bases between them. The DNA for the CDR3 is TGCAGTGCTATCAGGGCCTTAGCCAAAAACATTCAGTACTTC. Protein: CSAIRALAKNIQYF.

This chain's CDR3 is CASSPQGTSEQYF. The CDR3 nucleotides are TGTGCCAGCAGCCCCCAGGGGACCTCCGAGCAGTACTTC. V gene TRBV13 combines with J gene TRBJ2-7; D is possibly TRBD1 (6 bases). V was clipped by 5 bases and J by 6 bases, with 14 bases between them. Germline CDR1 reads PRHDT; CDR2 reads FYEKMQ (reference sequence). The CDR3 extends over 13 amino acids. The entire variable domain, with the rest obtained from reference TRBV13 and TRBJ2-7, is as follows: AAGVIQSPRHLIKEKRETATLKCYPIPRHDTVYWYQQGPGQDPQFLISFYEKMQSDKGSIPDRFSAQQFSDYHSELNMSSLELGDSALYFCASSPQGTSEQYFGPGTRLTVT.

The J gene is TRBJ1-2, the V gene TRBV20-1; D ambiguous. The CDR3 is made up of 14 amino acids. Germline values: CDR1 DFQATT, CDR2 SNEGSKA (reference sequence). Trimming took 6 bases from V and 8 from J, leaving 22 bases between them. CDR3 coding DNA: TGCAGTGCAATAAATCGACGGCAGCTATGGGGCTACACCTTC. Encoded protein: CSAINRRQLWGYTF.

This clonotype has only a few counts. V and J are TRBV20-1 and TRBJ2-7; tentative D call: TRBD1 (6 bases). Germline V CDR1 and CDR2: DFQATT, SNEGSKA (reference sequence). Trimming took 4 bases from V and 2 from J, leaving 12 bases between them. The CDR3 consists of 13 residues. The CDR3 reads CSANRDKAYEQYF. CDR3 sequence (DNA): TGCAGTGCTAACCGGGACAAAGCCTACGAGCAGTACTTC.